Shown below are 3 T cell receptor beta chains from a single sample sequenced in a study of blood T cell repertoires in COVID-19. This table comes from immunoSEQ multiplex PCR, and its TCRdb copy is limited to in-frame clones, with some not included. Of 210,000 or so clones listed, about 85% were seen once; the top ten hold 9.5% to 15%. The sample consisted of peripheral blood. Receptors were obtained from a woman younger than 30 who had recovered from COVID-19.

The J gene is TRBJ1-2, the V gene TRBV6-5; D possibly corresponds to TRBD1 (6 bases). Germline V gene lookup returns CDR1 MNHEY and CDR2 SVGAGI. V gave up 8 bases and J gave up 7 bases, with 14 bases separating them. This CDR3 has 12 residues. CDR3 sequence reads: CASAQGVGGYTF. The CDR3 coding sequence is TGTGCCAGCGCACAGGGAGTTGGTGGCTACACCTTC.

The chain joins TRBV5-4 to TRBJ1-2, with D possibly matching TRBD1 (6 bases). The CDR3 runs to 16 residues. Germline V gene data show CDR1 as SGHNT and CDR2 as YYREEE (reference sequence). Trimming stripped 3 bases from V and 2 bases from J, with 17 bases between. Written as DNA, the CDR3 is TGTGCCAGCAGCTCTTCAGGGGCAGGGCTCAACTATGGCTACACCTTC. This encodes CASSSSGAGLNYGYTF.

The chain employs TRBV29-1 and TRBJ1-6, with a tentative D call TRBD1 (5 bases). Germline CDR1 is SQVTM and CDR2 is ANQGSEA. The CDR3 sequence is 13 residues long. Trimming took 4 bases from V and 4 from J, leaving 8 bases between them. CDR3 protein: CSVGQSYNSPLHF. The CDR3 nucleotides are TGCAGCGTTGGACAGTCTTATAATTCACCCCTCCACTTT. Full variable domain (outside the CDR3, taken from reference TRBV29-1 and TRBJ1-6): SAVISQKPSRDICQRGTSLTIQCQVDSQVTMMFWYRQQPGQSLTLIATANQGSEATYESGFVIDKFPISRPNLTFSTLTVSNMSPEDSSIYLCSVGQSYNSPLHFGNGTRLTVT.